This T cell receptor beta chain emerged from a study of post-analysis software for immune sequencing data. Overall study: In terms of disease course, relapsing-remitting, secondary progressive and progressive-relapsing multiple sclerosis were included.

Tagging with unique molecular identifiers was a feature of the TCR beta cDNA libraries. TCRdb re-called the PCR reads with MiXCR, one entry per CDR3 protein. Of approximately 660,000 distinct CDR3 sequences in the sample, 59% are singletons; the top ten hold approximately 11%. Trimming pared 2 bases from V and 8 bases from J, leaving 9 bases between. CDR3 length: 12 residues. Germline values: CDR1 MNHNY, CDR2 SVGAGI (reference sequence). Overall study results and limits: TRBV5-6, TRBV5-1 and TRBV20-1 belonged to a set of roughly five TRBV segments that were more frequent in patients than controls.

As to this clonotype: Its specificity is not known.

The TCR comes from a girl aged 2 to 9 with multiple sclerosis. The V call is TRBV6-6, the J call TRBJ2-5; D gene ambiguous. Sequenced sample: blood. Written as DNA, the CDR3 is TGTGCCAGCAGTTACGGCCTGGGTACCCAGTACTTC. It translates to CASSYGLGTQYF.